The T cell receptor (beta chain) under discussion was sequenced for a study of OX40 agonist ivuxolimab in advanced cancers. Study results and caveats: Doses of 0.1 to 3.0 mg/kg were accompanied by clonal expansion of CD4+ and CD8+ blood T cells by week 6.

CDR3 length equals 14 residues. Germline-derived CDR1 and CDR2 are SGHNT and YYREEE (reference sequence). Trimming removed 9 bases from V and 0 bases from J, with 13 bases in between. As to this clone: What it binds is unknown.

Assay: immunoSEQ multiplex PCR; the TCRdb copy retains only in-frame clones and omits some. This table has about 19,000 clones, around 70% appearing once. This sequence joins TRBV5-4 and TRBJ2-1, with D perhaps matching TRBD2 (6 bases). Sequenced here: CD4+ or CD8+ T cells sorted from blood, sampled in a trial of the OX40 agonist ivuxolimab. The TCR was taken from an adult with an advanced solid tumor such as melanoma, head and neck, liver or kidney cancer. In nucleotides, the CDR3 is TGTGCCACCCAGGACGGGAGCTCCTACAATGAGCAGTTCTTC. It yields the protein CATQDGSSYNEQFF.